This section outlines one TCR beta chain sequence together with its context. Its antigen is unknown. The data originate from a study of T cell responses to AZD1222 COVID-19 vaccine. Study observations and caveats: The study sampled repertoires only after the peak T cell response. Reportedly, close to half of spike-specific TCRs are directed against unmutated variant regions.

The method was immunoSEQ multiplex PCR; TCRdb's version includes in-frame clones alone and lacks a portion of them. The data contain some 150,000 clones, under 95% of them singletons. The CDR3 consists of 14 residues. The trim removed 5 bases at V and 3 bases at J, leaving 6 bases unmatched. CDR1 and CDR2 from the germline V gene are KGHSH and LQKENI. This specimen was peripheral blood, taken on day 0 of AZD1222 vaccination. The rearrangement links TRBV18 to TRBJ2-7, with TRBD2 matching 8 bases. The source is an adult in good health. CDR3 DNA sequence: TGTGCCAGCTCATCGGGGGGGGATATCTACGAGCAGTACTTC. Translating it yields CASSSGGDIYEQYF.